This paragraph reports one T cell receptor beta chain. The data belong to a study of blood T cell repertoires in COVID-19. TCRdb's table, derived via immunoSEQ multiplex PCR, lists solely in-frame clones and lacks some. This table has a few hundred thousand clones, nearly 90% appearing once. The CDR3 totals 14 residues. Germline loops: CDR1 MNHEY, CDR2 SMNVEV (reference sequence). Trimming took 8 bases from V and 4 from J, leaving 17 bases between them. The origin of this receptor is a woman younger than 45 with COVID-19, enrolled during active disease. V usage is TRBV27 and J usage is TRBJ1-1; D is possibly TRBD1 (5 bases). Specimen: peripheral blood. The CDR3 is CASSVGGGVTEAFF. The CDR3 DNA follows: TGTGCCAGCTCCGTTGGCGGGGGAGTCACTGAAGCTTTCTTT.